This T cell receptor beta chain was profiled in a study of cytomegalovirus exposure and HLA in healthy donors. Study details: HLA-typed donors contributed approximately 86 million unique TCRs, which were held in an early data release. Of all 400 or so donors who were genotyped, about 80% belonged to the Caucasian-associated ancestry cluster. Regarding the study as a whole: Cytomegalovirus status was reportedly diagnosed by the classifier with high sensitivity and specificity. A later analysis reportedly identified an Asian-associated ancestry cluster as carrying fewer N-insertions than the 666-donor mean.

Points on this clone: Its antigen remains unidentified.

This PCR relied on a set of 60 Vbeta primers and 13 Jbeta primers. The assay was immunoSEQ multiplex PCR, and TCRdb's table has in-frame clones only and misses some. The sample has about 110,000 clones; around 80% are singletons. The CDR3 is 14 residues long. V gave up 8 bases and J gave up 5 bases; unmatched junction bases: 7. The V gene's germline CDR1 is MNHEY and CDR2 SVGAGI. The chain joins TRBV6-5 to TRBJ2-3; TRBD2 matches at 10 bases. The sequenced sample consisted of PBMCs. The TCR comes from a man younger than 40 in good health and CMV-seropositive. CDR3: CASGVSGGEDTQYF. CDR3 nucleotides: TGTGCCAGCGGCGTAAGCGGGGGGGAAGATACGCAGTATTTT.